One T cell receptor beta chain is described in this entry. Its cognate antigen is unknown. This sample was taken from a study of CD8+ T cells in alopecia areata. RNA extraction was followed by reverse transcription into cDNA, which acted as the sequencing template. This table comes from immunoSEQ multiplex PCR, and its TCRdb copy is limited to in-frame clones, with some not included. The sample has about 110,000 clones; around 55% are singletons. CDR3 length: 18 amino acids. The V gene end was trimmed by 7 bases and the J gene end by 0 bases; junction bases not matched to a gene: 12. The V gene's germline CDR1 is SGHDT and CDR2 YYEEEE. Study findings and constraints: Normal skin's resident alphabeta T cells are also sequenced in scalp samples.

Sequenced input: CD8+ T cells sorted from blood. The chain carries TRBV5-6 and TRBJ2-3; TRBD2 matches 12 bases. The sequence was obtained from a human donor in good health. The CDR3 here is CASEGLAGDRSSTDTQYF. CDR3 nucleotides: TGTGCCAGCGAGGGACTAGCGGGCGACCGATCTAGCACAGATACGCAGTATTTT.